This T cell receptor (beta chain) was sequenced in a study of OX40 agonist ivuxolimab in advanced cancers. Here immunoSEQ multiplex PCR was the method, and the copy in TCRdb shows in-frame clones only, minus some. The table shows some 64,000 clones, with roughly 87% occurring only once. Blood draws occurred at baseline, cycle 4 day 1, and cycle 7 day 1. V was shortened by 2 bases and J by 4 bases, with 3 bases between the two germline ends. Germline V lookup: CDR1 SGHVS, CDR2 FQNEAQ. This CDR3 is 12 amino acids long. Here the sequenced sample was CD4+ or CD8+ T cells sorted from blood, taken in a trial of the OX40 agonist ivuxolimab. V is TRBV7-8 and J is TRBJ1-5, with D unresolved. This TCR was sampled from an adult with an advanced solid tumor such as melanoma, head and neck, liver or kidney cancer. CDR3 DNA: TGTGCCAGCAGCTTACCAAATCAGCCCCAGCATTTT. Translated, it gives CASSLPNQPQHF. Full variable domain (rest looked up from reference TRBV7-8 and TRBJ1-5): GAGVSQSPRYKVAKRGQDVALRCDPISGHVSLFWYQQALGQGPEFLTYFQNEAQLDKSGLPSDRFFAERPEGSVSTLKIQRTQQEDSAVYLCASSLPNQPQHFGDGTRLSIL.